This passage covers 27 T cell receptor beta chains from one sample sequenced in a study of T cell repertoires in cytomegalovirus infection. TCRdb used MiXCR to reprocess the reads, holding one entry per CDR3 protein. The sample lists fewer than 950,000 distinct CDR3 sequences, about 33% occurring once. What these receptors recognize is not known. The specimen comprised cultured CD8+ T cells from PBMCs, sampled from culture after CMV antigen stimulation. These receptors came from a human donor in good health (CMV status not recorded). Some clones in this sample may be carry-over from other donors' samples.

This clonotype came up a few times. CDR3 bases: TGTGCCAGCAGCTTAGTCCCCATTGAAGCTTTCTTT. Translation: CASSLVPIEAFF. This chain links TRBV7-2 with TRBJ1-1; D unclear. The CDR3 is made up of 12 amino acids. Trimming cost V 1 base and J 7 bases, with 7 bases left between them. Germline V gene sequence: CDR1 SGHTA, CDR2 FQGNSA.

This clonotype has a handful of counts. The gene calls are TRBV6-6 and TRBJ2-1, with 9 bases lining up with TRBD2. The CDR3 extends over 15 amino acids. V dropped 7 bases and J dropped 5; count of bases not matched to a gene: 9. Germline V gives CDR1 MNHNY, CDR2 SVGAGI (reference sequence). This CDR3 is CASTQPSGDDNEQFF. CDR3 sequence (DNA): TGTGCCAGCACCCAACCTAGCGGGGACGACAATGAGCAGTTCTTC.

This clonotype appeared a few times. The chain joins TRBV12-3 or TRBV12-4 to TRBJ1-1, with TRBD1 matching over 7 bases. V was pared by 4 bases and J by 2 bases, with 13 bases of the junction left unmatched. This CDR3 spans 17 amino acids. DNA for the CDR3: TGTGCCAGCAGTTCTTACCCCATTGACAGGGCCAACACTGAAGCTTTCTTT. As protein: CASSSYPIDRANTEAFF.

This chain connects TRBV27 to TRBJ1-2; TRBD1 aligns across 7 bases. The trim removed 5 bases at V and 7 bases at J, leaving 7 bases unmatched. Germline values: CDR1 MNHEY, CDR2 SMNVEV (reference sequence). CDR3 size: 13 residues. The CDR3: CASSRDRTIGYTF. Here the CDR3 DNA reads TGTGCCAGCAGTCGGGACAGAACAATTGGCTACACCTTC.

The chain uses TRBV6-6 and TRBJ2-1; 8 positions match TRBD2. Germline V gene sequence: CDR1 MNHNY, CDR2 SVGAGI (reference sequence). The CDR3 extends over 14 amino acids. V dropped 0 bases and J dropped 10; count of bases not matched to a gene: 5. The CDR3 DNA reads as TGTGCCAGCAGTTACTCGAGTAGCGGGGACGAGCAGTTCTTC. It yields the protein CASSYSSSGDEQFF.

The rearrangement uses TRBV10-2 and TRBJ2-1, with D uncertain. The CDR3 sequence is 13 residues long. Between the trimmed V and J ends, which lost 2 bases and 6 bases, there was a span of 8 bases. Germline V lookup: CDR1 WSHSY, CDR2 SAAADI. CDR3 sequence reads: CASSELVSNEQFF. CDR3 coding DNA: TGCGCCAGCAGTGAGCTCGTGTCCAATGAGCAGTTCTTC.

The chain recombines TRBV4-3 with TRBJ1-1; D is unresolved. CDR1 is LGHNA, CDR2 YSLEER, per germline. CDR3 length equals 13 residues. Deletions cut 0 bases from V and 4 bases from J, with 6 bases between. This CDR3 reads CASSQDLATEAFF. In DNA form, the CDR3 reads TGCGCCAGCAGCCAAGATCTTGCCACTGAAGCTTTCTTT.

Only a few counts were recorded for this clonotype. This chain connects TRBV7-2 to TRBJ2-1, with TRBD2 matching 8 bases. The CDR3 is made up of 15 amino acids. Germline V lookup: CDR1 SGHTA, CDR2 FQGNSA. J was trimmed by 9 bases and V by 5 bases; bases with no gene match: 12. DNA of the CDR3: TGTGCCAGCAGCCGCACCGGGACTAGTGACGGTGAGCAGTTCTTC. It translates to CASSRTGTSDGEQFF.

V and J are TRBV4-1 and TRBJ1-2; 10 bases agree with TRBD1. Trimming removed 4 bases from V and 6 bases from J; junction bases left unmatched: 20. Germline V gene sequence: CDR1 MGHRA, CDR2 YSYEKL. CDR3 length: 19 amino acids. CDR3 region: CASSPRSWTGGYDAHGYTF. The CDR3, as DNA: TGCGCCAGCAGCCCTCGCTCGTGGACAGGGGGATACGACGCGCATGGCTACACCTTC.

As for this clonotype: At one end the junction does not follow the germline gene, possibly because of a read error. The CDR3: CTSSPPGQVMETQYF. The CDR3, as DNA: TGTACCAGCAGTCCACCGGGACAAGTAATGGAGACCCAGTACTTC. The chain combines TRBV12-3 or TRBV12-4 with TRBJ2-5; a possible D gene is TRBD1 (6 bases). This CDR3 is 15 amino acids long.

The rearrangement links TRBV14 to TRBJ1-6; 7 nucleotides agree with TRBD1. V lost 4 bases, J lost 10 bases, and 7 bases stayed unmatched. CDR1 SGHDN and CDR2 FVKESK come from the germline V gene. The CDR3 covers 14 residues. The CDR3 DNA is TGTGCCAGCAGCCTGACAGGGAATGGATCACCCCTCCACTTT. Protein product: CASSLTGNGSPLHF.

This clonotype was seen many times. The chain links TRBV27 to TRBJ1-6; D is ambiguous. V was shortened by 5 bases and J by 7 bases, with 9 bases between the two germline ends. Germline V lookup: CDR1 MNHEY, CDR2 SMNVEV (reference sequence). CDR3 length: 13 amino acids. CDR3 sequence: CASSITGNSPLHF. In DNA form, the CDR3 reads TGTGCCAGCAGTATTACGGGGAATTCACCCCTCCACTTT.

The chain has TRBV19 and TRBJ2-3; D uncertain. The CDR3 length is 16 residues. Looked up from germline, CDR1 is LNHDA and CDR2 is SQIVND (reference sequence). With 2 bases removed from V and 0 bases from J, the gap between germline ends came to 12 bases. The CDR3 protein is CASSILVGSSTDTQYF. CDR3 DNA: TGTGCCAGTAGTATATTGGTCGGATCTAGCACAGATACGCAGTATTTT.

V and J are TRBV27 and TRBJ2-3, with D tentatively TRBD1 (6 bases). V dropped 1 base and J dropped 1 base, with 15 bases sitting between them. The V gene's germline CDR1 is MNHEY and CDR2 SMNVEV (reference sequence). The CDR3 has 17 residues. The CDR3 DNA is TGTGCCAGCAGTTTATTAACAGGGCTATCGGGCACAGATACGCAGTATTTT. It specifies CASSLLTGLSGTDTQYF.

The gene calls are TRBV10-3 and TRBJ2-2, with TRBD1 as a possible D gene (5 bases). From germline, CDR1 is ENHRY and CDR2 SYGVKD. The CDR3 totals 13 residues. V dropped 0 bases and J dropped 6 bases, with 5 bases sitting between them. The CDR3 here is CAISESTAGELFF. The CDR3 DNA reads TGTGCCATCAGTGAGTCGACAGCCGGGGAGCTGTTTTTT.

The CDR3 spells CASSLRKGNNEQFF. CDR3 coding DNA: TGTGCCAGCAGCTTAAGGAAAGGGAACAATGAGCAGTTCTTC. This chain uses TRBV7-9 with TRBJ2-1; D gene uncertain. The CDR3 runs to 14 residues. With 2 bases removed from V and 5 bases from J, the gap between germline ends came to 10 bases. Germline values: CDR1 SEHNR, CDR2 FQNEAQ (reference sequence).

There are a few counts of this clonotype. This chain uses TRBV7-8 with TRBJ1-5; D perhaps matches TRBD1 (5 bases). Germline CDR1 is SGHVS and CDR2 is FQNEAQ. Deletions cut 5 bases from V and 3 bases from J, with 14 bases between. The CDR3 contains 15 residues. CDR3 region: CASSARGGDNQPQHF. Here the CDR3 DNA reads TGTGCCAGCAGCGCCCGTGGAGGGGACAATCAGCCCCAGCATTTT.

This clonotype was seen a few times. The rearrangement links TRBV4-1 to TRBJ2-5; tentatively, D is TRBD2 (6 bases). Per germline, CDR1 MGHRA and CDR2 YSYEKL. The V and J ends lost 1 base and 5 bases respectively, with 17 bases between them. The CDR3 length is 16 residues. This chain's CDR3 is CASSQGGDSDPETQYF. Written as DNA, the CDR3 is TGCGCCAGCAGCCAAGGAGGGGACTCGGATCCGGAGACCCAGTACTTC.

The V gene is TRBV7-3, the J gene TRBJ2-3; TRBD2 aligns across 11 bases. The CDR3 covers 18 residues. The V and J ends lost 5 bases and 10 bases, in that order; junction bases with no gene match: 20. In germline, CDR1 is SGHTA, CDR2 FQGTGA. Here the CDR3 reads CASSPTLTSGALGGAQYF. The DNA for the CDR3 is TGTGCCAGCAGCCCTACCCTGACTAGCGGGGCCCTGGGGGGAGCGCAGTATTTT.

V gene TRBV9 combines with J gene TRBJ1-3; no reliable D call. V gave up 4 bases and J gave up 4 bases, with 15 bases separating them. The CDR3 is made up of 15 amino acids. The germline CDR1 and CDR2 sequences are SGDLS and YYNGEE. Here the CDR3 DNA reads TGTGCCAGCAGCTTAACCGACCCGGGAGGAAACACCATATATTTT. This gives the protein CASSLTDPGGNTIYF.

This clonotype was found many times. The rearrangement joins TRBV7-8 to TRBJ2-1; 8 bases are shared with TRBD2. The CDR3 extends over 16 amino acids. Germline lookup yields CDR1 SGHVS and CDR2 FQNEAQ. The J segment lost 5 bases and the V segment lost 3 bases, leaving 9 bases of the junction unmatched. The DNA of the CDR3 is TGTGCCAGCAGCTTGATCCCGGGACTAGAGCACAATGAGCAGTTCTTC. It encodes CASSLIPGLEHNEQFF.

The chain recombines TRBV20-1 with TRBJ1-1; D unresolved. V dropped 6 bases and J dropped 5 bases, with 19 bases sitting between them. The CDR3 sequence is 14 residues long. CDR1 is DFQATT, CDR2 SNEGSKA, per germline (reference sequence). DNA of the CDR3: TGCAGTGCACAGACGCTCTCAGGTGGGACTGAAGCTTTCTTT. It codes for CSAQTLSGGTEAFF.

This clonotype was detected only a few times. As DNA, the CDR3 is TGTGCCAGCAGTGTACACACCGGCCCCGAGCAGTACGTC. Translation: CASSVHTGPEQYV. The chain is built from TRBV6-1 and TRBJ2-7, with D hard to call. The V gene's germline CDR1 is MNHNS and CDR2 SASEGT. The V and J ends lost 4 bases and 6 bases respectively, with 13 bases between them. The CDR3 sequence is 13 residues long.

This clonotype has just a few counts. The CDR3 bases are TGTGCCAGCAGCTTAGTGCCAGGGGGCGGAGAGACCCAGTACTTC. It yields the protein CASSLVPGGGETQYF. This chain joins TRBV7-6 and TRBJ2-5, with 8 bases that match TRBD1. Trimming at V came to 1 base and at J to 4 bases, leaving 5 bases not matched to a gene. Germline V gene lookup returns CDR1 SGHVS and CDR2 FNYEAQ. The CDR3 is made up of 15 amino acids.

This clonotype was detected only a few times. The gene calls are TRBV11-2 and TRBJ2-4; D remains unclear. Germline CDR1 reads SGHAT; CDR2 reads FQNNGV. Trimming removed 0 bases from V and 6 bases from J, with 9 bases in between. There are 14 residues in the CDR3. The CDR3 region has the DNA TGTGCCAGCAGCTTAGATTTGGCAGGAAACATTCAGTACTTC. Its protein is CASSLDLAGNIQYF.

This sequence joins TRBV11-2 and TRBJ2-2, with 7 bases fitting TRBD2. In germline, CDR1 is SGHAT, CDR2 FQNNGV. V shed 0 bases, J shed 7 bases, and the junction held 8 bases outside the gene matches. The CDR3 spans 16 residues. CDR3 region: CASSLETGLLNGELFF. The CDR3 region has the DNA TGTGCCAGCAGCTTAGAGACGGGACTATTGAACGGGGAGCTGTTTTTT.

This clonotype was seen only a few times. This rearrangement joins TRBV19 to TRBJ2-3; TRBD1 matches 7 bases. V was pared by 11 bases and J by 3 bases, with 17 bases of the junction left unmatched. The CDR3 is 16 amino acids. Per germline, CDR1 LNHDA and CDR2 SQIVND (reference sequence). CDR3 coding DNA: TGTGCCTGTAAAGGTTGGGGCCAGGGGGAAACAGATACGCAGTATTTT. Translating gives CACKGWGQGETDTQYF.